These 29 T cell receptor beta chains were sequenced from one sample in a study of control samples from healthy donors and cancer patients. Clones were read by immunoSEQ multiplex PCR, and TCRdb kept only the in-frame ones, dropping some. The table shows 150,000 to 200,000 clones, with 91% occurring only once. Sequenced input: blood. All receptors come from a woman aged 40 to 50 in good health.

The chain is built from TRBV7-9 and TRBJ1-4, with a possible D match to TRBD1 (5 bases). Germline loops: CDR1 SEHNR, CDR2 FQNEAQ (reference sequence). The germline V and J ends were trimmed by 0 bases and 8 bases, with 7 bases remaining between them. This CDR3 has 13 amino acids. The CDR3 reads CASSLAGVEKLFF. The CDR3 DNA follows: TGTGCCAGCAGCTTAGCAGGGGTCGAAAAACTGTTTTTT.

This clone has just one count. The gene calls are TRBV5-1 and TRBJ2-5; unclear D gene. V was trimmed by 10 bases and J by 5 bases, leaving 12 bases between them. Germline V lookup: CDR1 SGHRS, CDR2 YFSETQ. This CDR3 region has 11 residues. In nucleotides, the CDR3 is TGCGCCTCGGGCGAAGGGGAGACCCAGTACTTC. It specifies CASGEGETQYF.

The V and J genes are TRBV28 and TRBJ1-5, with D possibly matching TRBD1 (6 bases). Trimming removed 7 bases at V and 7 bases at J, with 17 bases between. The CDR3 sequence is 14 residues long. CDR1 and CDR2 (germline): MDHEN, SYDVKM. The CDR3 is CASMEDRGFQPQHF. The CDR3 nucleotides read TGTGCCAGCATGGAGGACAGAGGTTTCCAGCCCCAGCATTTT.

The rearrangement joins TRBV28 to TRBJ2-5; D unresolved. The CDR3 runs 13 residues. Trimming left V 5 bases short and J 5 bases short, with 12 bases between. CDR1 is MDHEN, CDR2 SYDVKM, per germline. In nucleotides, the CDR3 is TGTGCCAGCAGTACCCTCGGGCCTGAGACCCAGTACTTC. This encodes CASSTLGPETQYF. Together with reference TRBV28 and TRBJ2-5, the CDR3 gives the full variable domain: DVKVTQSSRYLVKRTGEKVFLECVQDMDHENMFWYRQDPGLGLRLIYFSYDVKMKEKGDIPEGYSVSREKKERFSLILESASTNQTSMYLCASSTLGPETQYFGPGTRLLVL.

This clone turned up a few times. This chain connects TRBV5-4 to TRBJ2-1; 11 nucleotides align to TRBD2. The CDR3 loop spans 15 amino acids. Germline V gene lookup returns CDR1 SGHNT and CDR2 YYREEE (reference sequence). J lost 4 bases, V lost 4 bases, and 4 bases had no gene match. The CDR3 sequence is CASSQTSGEYNEQFF. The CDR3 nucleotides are TGTGCCAGCAGCCAGACTAGCGGGGAGTACAATGAGCAGTTCTTC.

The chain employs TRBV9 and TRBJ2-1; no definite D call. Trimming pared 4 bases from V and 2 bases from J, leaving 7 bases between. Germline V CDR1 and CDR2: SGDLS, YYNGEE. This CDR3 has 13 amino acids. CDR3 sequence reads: CASSFVPYNEQFF. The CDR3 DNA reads TGTGCCAGCAGCTTCGTACCCTACAATGAGCAGTTCTTC.

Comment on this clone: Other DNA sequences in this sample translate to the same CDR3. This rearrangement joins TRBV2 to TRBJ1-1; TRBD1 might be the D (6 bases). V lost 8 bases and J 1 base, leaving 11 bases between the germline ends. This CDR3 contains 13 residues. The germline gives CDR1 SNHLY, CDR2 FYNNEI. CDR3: CASRRGGNTEAFF. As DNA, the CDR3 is TGTGCCAGCCGGAGGGGGGGGAACACTGAAGCTTTCTTT. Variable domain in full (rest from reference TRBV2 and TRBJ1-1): EPEVTQTPSHQVTQMGQEVILRCVPISNHLYFYWYRQILGQKVEFLVSFYNNEISEKSEIFDDQFSVERPDGSNFTLKIRSTKLEDSAMYFCASRRGGNTEAFFGQGTRLTVV.

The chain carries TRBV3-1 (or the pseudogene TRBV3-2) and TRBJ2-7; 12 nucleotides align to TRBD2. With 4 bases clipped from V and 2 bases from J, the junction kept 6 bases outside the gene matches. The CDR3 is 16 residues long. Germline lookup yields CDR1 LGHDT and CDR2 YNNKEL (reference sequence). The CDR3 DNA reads TGTGCCAGCAGCCGACTAGCGGGGGCCAACACCTACGAGCAGTACTTC. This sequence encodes CASSRLAGANTYEQYF.

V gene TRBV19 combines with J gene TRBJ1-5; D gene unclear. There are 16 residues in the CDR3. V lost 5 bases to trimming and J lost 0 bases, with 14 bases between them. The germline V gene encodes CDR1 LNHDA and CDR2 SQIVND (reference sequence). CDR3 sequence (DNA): TGTGCCAGTAGTCACCCGGGCCCGTATAGCAATCAGCCCCAGCATTTT. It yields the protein CASSHPGPYSNQPQHF.

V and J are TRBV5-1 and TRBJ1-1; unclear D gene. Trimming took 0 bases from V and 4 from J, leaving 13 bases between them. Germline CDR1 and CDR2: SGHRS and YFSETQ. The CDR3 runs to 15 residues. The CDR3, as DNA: TGCGCCAGCAGCTTGGAAGGTGGAGTAGGCACTGAAGCTTTCTTT. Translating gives CASSLEGGVGTEAFF.

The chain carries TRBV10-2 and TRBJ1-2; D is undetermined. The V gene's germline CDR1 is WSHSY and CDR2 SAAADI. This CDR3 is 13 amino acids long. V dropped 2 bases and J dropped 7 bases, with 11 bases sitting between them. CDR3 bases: TGCGCCAGCAGTGAGCCGGCATATAGTGGCTACACCTTC. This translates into CASSEPAYSGYTF.

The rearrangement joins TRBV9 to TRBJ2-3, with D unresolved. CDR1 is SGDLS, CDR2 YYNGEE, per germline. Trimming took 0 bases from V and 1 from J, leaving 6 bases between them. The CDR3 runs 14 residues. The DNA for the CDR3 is TGTGCCAGCAGCGTAGAGTGGGGCACAGATACGCAGTATTTT. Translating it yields CASSVEWGTDTQYF. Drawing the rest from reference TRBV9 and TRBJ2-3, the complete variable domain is DSGVTQTPKHLITATGQRVTLRCSPRSGDLSVYWYQQSLDQGLQFLIQYYNGEERAKGNILERFSAQQFPDLHSELNLSSLELGDSALYFCASSVEWGTDTQYFGPGTRLTVL.

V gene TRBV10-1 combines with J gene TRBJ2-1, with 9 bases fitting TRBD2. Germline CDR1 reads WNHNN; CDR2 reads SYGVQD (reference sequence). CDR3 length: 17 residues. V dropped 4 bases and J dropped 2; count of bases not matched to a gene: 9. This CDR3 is CASSGGVAGATYNEQFF. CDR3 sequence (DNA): TGCGCCAGCAGTGGGGGGGTAGCGGGGGCGACCTACAATGAGCAGTTCTTC.

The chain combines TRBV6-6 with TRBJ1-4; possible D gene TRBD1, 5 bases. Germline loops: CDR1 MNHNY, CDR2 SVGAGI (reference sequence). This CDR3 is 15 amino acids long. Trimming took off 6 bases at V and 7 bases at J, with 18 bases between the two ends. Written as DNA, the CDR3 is TGTGCCAGCAGCGACCACCGGGACGGGGGTGAAAAACTGTTTTTT. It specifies CASSDHRDGGEKLFF.

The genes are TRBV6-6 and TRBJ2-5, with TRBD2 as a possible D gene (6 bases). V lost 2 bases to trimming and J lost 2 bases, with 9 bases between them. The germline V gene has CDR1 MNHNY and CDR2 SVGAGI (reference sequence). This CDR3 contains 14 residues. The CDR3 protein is CASSYDGGQETQYF. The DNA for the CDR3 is TGTGCCAGCAGTTACGATGGGGGGCAAGAGACCCAGTACTTC.

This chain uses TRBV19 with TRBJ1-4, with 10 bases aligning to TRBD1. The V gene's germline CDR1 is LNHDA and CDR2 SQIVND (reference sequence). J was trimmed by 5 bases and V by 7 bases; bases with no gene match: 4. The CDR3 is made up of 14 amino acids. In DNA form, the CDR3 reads TGTGCCAGTACTCCGGGACAGGGGAATGAAAAACTGTTTTTT. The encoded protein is CASTPGQGNEKLFF.

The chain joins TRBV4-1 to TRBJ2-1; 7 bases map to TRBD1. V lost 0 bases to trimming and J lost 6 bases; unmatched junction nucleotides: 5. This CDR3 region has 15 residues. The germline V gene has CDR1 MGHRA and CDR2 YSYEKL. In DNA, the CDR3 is TGCGCCAGCAGCCAAGAAAGGGGGCTCCTCAATGAGCAGTTCTTC. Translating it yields CASSQERGLLNEQFF.

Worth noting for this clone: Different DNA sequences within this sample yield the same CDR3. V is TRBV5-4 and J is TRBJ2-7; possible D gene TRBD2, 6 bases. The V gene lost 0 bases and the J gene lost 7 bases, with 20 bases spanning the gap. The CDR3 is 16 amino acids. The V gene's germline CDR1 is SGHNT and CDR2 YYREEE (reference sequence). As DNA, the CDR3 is TGTGCCAGCAGCTTGGCCGGGAGTAGGGCCCTGCTGGAGCAGTACTTC. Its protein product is CASSLAGSRALLEQYF.

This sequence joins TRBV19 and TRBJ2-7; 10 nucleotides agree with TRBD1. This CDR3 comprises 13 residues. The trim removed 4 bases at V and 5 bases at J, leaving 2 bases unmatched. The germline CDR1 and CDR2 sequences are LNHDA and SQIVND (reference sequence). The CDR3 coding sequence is TGTGCCAGTAGTAAGGGACAGGGGAACGAGCAGTACTTC. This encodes CASSKGQGNEQYF.

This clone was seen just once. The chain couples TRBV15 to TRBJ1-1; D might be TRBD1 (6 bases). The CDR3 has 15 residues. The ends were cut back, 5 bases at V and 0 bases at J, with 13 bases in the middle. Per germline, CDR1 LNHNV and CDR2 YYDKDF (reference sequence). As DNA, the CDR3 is TGTGCCACCAGCGGCCTAACAGGGATGAACACTGAAGCTTTCTTT. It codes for CATSGLTGMNTEAFF.

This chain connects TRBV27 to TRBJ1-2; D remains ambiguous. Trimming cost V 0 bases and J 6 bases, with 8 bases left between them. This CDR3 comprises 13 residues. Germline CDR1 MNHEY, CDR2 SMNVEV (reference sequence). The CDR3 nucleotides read TGTGCCAGCAGTTTATCAGGGATCCATGGCTACACCTTC. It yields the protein CASSLSGIHGYTF.

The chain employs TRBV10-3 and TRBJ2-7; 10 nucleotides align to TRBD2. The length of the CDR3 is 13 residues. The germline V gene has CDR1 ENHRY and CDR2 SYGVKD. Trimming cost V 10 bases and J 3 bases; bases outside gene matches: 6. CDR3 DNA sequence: TGTGCCAGATTTAGCGGGGGGAACTACGAGCAGTACTTC. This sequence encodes CARFSGGNYEQYF.

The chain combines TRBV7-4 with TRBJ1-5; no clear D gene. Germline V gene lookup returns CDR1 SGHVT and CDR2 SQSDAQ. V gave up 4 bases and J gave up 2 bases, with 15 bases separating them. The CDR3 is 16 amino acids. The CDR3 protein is CASSYYSRVGNQPQHF. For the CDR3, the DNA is TGTGCCAGCAGCTACTACTCGAGGGTTGGCAATCAGCCCCAGCATTTT.

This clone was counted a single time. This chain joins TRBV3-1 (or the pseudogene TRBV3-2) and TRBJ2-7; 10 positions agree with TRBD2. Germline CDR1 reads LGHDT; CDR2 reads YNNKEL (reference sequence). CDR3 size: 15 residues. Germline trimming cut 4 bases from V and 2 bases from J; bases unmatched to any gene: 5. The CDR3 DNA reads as TGTGCCAGCAGCCCGCGGACTAGCGGACCCTACGAGCAGTACTTC. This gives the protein CASSPRTSGPYEQYF.

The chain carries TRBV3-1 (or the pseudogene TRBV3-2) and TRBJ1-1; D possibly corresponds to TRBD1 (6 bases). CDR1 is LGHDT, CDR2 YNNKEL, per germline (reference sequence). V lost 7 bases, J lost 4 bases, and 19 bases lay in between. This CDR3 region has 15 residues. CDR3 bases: TGTGCCAGCACCCCTCCCCGGGGGCTTGTCACTGAAGCTTTCTTT. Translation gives CASTPPRGLVTEAFF.

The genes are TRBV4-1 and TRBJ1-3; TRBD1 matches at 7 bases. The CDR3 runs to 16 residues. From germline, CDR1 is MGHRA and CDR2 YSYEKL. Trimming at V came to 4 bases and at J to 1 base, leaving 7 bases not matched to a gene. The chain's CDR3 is CASSLNGQDSGNTIYF. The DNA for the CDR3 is TGCGCCAGCAGCCTGAACGGACAGGATTCTGGAAACACCATATATTTT.

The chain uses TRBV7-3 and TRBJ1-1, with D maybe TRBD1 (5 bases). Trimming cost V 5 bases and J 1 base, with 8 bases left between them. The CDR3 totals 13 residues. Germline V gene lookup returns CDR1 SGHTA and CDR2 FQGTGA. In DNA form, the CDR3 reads TGTGCCAGCAGCGGAGACAGGAACACTGAAGCTTTCTTT. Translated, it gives CASSGDRNTEAFF.

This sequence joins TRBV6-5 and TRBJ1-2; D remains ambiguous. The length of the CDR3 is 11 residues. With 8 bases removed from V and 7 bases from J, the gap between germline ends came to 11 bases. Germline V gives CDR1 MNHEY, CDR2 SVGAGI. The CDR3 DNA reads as TGTGCCAGCTCTCGAAGAATTGGCTACACCTTC. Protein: CASSRRIGYTF.

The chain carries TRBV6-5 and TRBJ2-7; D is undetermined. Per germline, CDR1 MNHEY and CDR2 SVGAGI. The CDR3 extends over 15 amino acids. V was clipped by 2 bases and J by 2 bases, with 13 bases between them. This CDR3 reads CASSYPWMRTYEQYF. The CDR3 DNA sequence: TGTGCCAGCAGTTACCCGTGGATGCGTACCTACGAGCAGTACTTC.